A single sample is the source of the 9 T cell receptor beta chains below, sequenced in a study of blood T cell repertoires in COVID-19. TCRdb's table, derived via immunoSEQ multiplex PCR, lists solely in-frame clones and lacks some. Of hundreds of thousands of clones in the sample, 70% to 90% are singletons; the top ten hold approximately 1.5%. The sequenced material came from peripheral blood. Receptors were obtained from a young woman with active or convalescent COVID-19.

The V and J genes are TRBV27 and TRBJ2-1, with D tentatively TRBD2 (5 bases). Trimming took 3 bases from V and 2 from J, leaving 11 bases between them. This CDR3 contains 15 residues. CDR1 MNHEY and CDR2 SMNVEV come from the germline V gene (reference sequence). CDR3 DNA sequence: TGTGCCAGCAGTTTGCAGAGGGTCGCCTACAATGAGCAGTTCTTC. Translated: CASSLQRVAYNEQFF.

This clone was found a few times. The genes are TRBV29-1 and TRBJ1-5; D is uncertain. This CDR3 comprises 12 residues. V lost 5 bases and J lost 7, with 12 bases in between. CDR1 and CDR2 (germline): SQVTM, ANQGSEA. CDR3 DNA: TGCAGCGTTCGATCAGGTTACCAGCCCCAGCATTTT. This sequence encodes CSVRSGYQPQHF.

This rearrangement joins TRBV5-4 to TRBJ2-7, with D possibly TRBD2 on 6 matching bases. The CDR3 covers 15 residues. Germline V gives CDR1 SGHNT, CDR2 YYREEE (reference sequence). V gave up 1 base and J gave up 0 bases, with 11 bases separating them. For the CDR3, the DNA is TGTGCCAGCAGCTTGTATGGCGGGACCTCCTACGAGCAGTACTTC. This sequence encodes CASSLYGGTSYEQYF.

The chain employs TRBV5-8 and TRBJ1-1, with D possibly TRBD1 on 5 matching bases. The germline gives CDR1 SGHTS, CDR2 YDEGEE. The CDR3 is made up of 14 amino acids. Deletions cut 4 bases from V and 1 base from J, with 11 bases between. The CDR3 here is CASSPTDRNTEAFF. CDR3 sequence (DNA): TGTGCCAGCAGCCCGACCGACAGGAACACTGAAGCTTTCTTT.

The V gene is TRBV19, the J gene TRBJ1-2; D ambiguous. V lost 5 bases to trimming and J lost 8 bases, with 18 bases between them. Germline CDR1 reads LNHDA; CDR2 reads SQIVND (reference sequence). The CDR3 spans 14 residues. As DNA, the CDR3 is TGTGCCAGTAGTGTGGTCCCGGAGGGTCGCGGCTACACCTTC. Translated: CASSVVPEGRGYTF.

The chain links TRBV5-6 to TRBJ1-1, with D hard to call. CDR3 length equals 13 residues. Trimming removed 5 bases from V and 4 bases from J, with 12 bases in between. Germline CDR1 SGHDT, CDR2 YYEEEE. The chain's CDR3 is CASSSRQVTEAFF. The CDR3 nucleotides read TGTGCCAGCAGTTCAAGGCAGGTCACTGAAGCTTTCTTT.

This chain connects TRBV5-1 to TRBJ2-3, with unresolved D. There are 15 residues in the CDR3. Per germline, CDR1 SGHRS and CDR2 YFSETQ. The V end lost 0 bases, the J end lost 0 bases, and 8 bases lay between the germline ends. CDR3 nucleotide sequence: TGCGCCAGCAGCTTGGAGGCGGATAGCACAGATACGCAGTATTTT. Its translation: CASSLEADSTDTQYF.

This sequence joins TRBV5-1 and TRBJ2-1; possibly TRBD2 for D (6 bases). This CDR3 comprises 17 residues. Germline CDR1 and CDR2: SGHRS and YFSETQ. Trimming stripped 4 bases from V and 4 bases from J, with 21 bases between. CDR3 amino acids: CASSPKGGTNRYNEQFF. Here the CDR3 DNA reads TGCGCCAGCAGCCCGAAAGGAGGGACCAACCGGTACAATGAGCAGTTCTTC.

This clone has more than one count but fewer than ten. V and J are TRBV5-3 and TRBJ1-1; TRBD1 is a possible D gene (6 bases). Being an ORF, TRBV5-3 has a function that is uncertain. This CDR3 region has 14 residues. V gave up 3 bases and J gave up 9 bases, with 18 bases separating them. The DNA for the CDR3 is TGTGCCAGAAGCTCACTGAGTAGGCAGGGGAAAGCTTTCTTT. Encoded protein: CARSSLSRQGKAFF.